This T cell receptor (beta chain) appears in the sequencing data of a study of cytomegalovirus exposure and HLA in healthy donors. CDR1 SGHDN and CDR2 FVKESK come from the germline V gene. The V end lost 5 bases, the J end lost 5 bases, and 12 bases lay between the germline ends. The CDR3 contains 14 residues. The PCR was carried out with 60 Vbeta primers and 13 Jbeta primers. Using immunoSEQ multiplex PCR, the repertoire was profiled, and TCRdb retains in-frame clones only, with some absent. This sample carries approximately 210,000 clones, 70% to 80% of them seen once, and the ten largest clones take less than 2.5%. In regard to this clone: The target antigen is unknown.

General study results and limits: Because they were indistinguishable, some V segments, including TRBV6-2 and TRBV6-3, were excluded. A likely sequencing artifact accounted for one observed cluster of highly shared sequence variants. V- and J-gene trimming in TCR beta was tied to a missense DCLRE1C variant by an analysis performed later.

The rearrangement links TRBV14 to TRBJ1-4, with D maybe TRBD1 (6 bases). The sample taken for sequencing was PBMCs. The TCR comes from a young woman in good health and CMV-seropositive. CDR3 bases: TGTGCCAGCAGCAGGGGGGGCTCGAATGAAAAACTGTTTTTT. Protein sequence: CASSRGGSNEKLFF. Using reference TRBV14 and TRBJ1-4 for the parts outside the CDR3, the full variable domain is EAGVTQFPSHSVIEKGQTVTLRCDPISGHDNLYWYRRVMGKEIKFLLHFVKESKQDESGMPNNRFLAERTGGTYSTLKVQPAELEDSGVYFCASSRGGSNEKLFFGSGTQLSVL.